The rows below give T cell receptor beta chains drawn from one sample of a study of cytomegalovirus exposure and HLA in healthy donors. Measured with immunoSEQ multiplex PCR; TCRdb has only the in-frame clones, and not every one. Found here are around 150,000 clones, about three quarters of them singletons; the top ten hold 1.8%. The sequenced material came from PBMCs. These receptors all come from a female donor in good health and CMV-seropositive. Both conserved end residues are part of each CDR3. A D gene is named only where the DNA matches it firmly. Not all rows give a size; the values are once, few, many and, for expanded clones, a class.

j_call: TRBJ1-2
clone_size: -
d_call: TRBD1
v_call: TRBV11-2
cdr3_nt: TGTGCCAGCACCTCACCAGCGGAGCAGGGGGCGCGGGGAGGCTACACCTTC
cdr3_aa: CASTSPAEQGARGGYTF

j_call: TRBJ1-1
clone_size: -
d_call: -
v_call: TRBV15
cdr3_nt: TGTGCCACCAGACCAAGGCAGGCGGGCGCTGAAGCTTTCTTT
cdr3_aa: CATRPRQAGAEAFF

j_call: TRBJ2-7
clone_size: -
d_call: TRBD2
v_call: TRBV5-1
cdr3_nt: TGCGCCAGCAGCTTGCCTAGCGGGAGTGGGTACGAGCAGTACTTC
cdr3_aa: CASSLPSGSGYEQYF

j_call: TRBJ2-7
clone_size: -
d_call: TRBD1
v_call: TRBV5-1
cdr3_nt: TGCGCCAGCAGCTTAAAACCCGGACAGGAAGACCCTTACGAGCAGTACTTC
cdr3_aa: CASSLKPGQEDPYEQYF

j_call: TRBJ2-5
clone_size: few
d_call: TRBD1
v_call: TRBV7-6
cdr3_nt: TGTGCCAGCAGCTCGGGACAGGGGGGTGTGACCCAGTACTTC
cdr3_aa: CASSSGQGGVTQYF

j_call: TRBJ1-5
clone_size: few
d_call: TRBD1
v_call: TRBV4-1
cdr3_nt: TGCGCCAGCAGCCAAGGTCTGAGCCAGGGGGTGCAGCCCCAGCATTTT
cdr3_aa: CASSQGLSQGVQPQHF

j_call: TRBJ1-2
clone_size: -
d_call: TRBD1
v_call: TRBV29-1
cdr3_nt: TGCAGCGTCTTAAGACAGGGGCCTAACTATGGCTACACCTTC
cdr3_aa: CSVLRQGPNYGYTF

j_call: TRBJ2-5
clone_size: -
d_call: TRBD2
v_call: TRBV2
cdr3_nt: TGTGCCAGCAGTGGTGGACTAGCGGGAGTTAAAGAGACCCAGTACTTC
cdr3_aa: CASSGGLAGVKETQYF

j_call: TRBJ1-6
clone_size: -
d_call: TRBD1
v_call: TRBV30
cdr3_nt: TGTGCCTGGAGCCCAGGACAGGGGGTCGTTTCACCCCTCCACTTT
cdr3_aa: CAWSPGQGVVSPLHF

j_call: TRBJ1-4
clone_size: -
d_call: TRBD1
v_call: TRBV30
cdr3_nt: TGTGCCTGGAGTAGGGACAGGAAGGCAACTAATGAAAAACTGTTTTTT
cdr3_aa: CAWSRDRKATNEKLFF

j_call: TRBJ1-6
clone_size: few
d_call: -
v_call: TRBV6-1
cdr3_nt: TGTGCCAGCAGAGCCGCCCGAAATAATTCACCCCTCCACTTT
cdr3_aa: CASRAARNNSPLHF

j_call: TRBJ1-5
clone_size: few
d_call: -
v_call: TRBV18
cdr3_nt: TGTGCCAGCTCACTACAGGGTGGGGGCAATCAGCCCCAGCATTTT
cdr3_aa: CASSLQGGGNQPQHF

j_call: TRBJ2-1
clone_size: -
d_call: -
v_call: TRBV2
cdr3_nt: TGTGCCAGCAGCAAAGACGGACAGTACAATGAGCAGTTCTTC
cdr3_aa: CASSKDGQYNEQFF

j_call: TRBJ2-1
clone_size: -
d_call: TRBD2
v_call: TRBV2
cdr3_nt: TGTGCCAGCAGTGAAGAGGGGACTAGCGGGGGGAATGAGCAGTTCTTC
cdr3_aa: CASSEEGTSGGNEQFF

j_call: TRBJ2-2
clone_size: -
d_call: -
v_call: TRBV4-2
cdr3_nt: TGTGCCAGCAGCCAAGAGGCTGGAGGGGGCGCCGACGGGGAGCTGTTTTTT
cdr3_aa: CASSQEAGGGADGELFF

j_call: TRBJ1-6
clone_size: few
d_call: TRBD1
v_call: TRBV4-1
cdr3_nt: TGCGCCAGCAGCCAACTCCCGGGACAGAGCAATTCACCCCTCCACTTT
cdr3_aa: CASSQLPGQSNSPLHF

j_call: TRBJ2-2
clone_size: -
d_call: TRBD2
v_call: TRBV10-3
cdr3_nt: TGTGCCATCGGGGACTACCCGAATACCGGGGAGCTGTTTTTT
cdr3_aa: CAIGDYPNTGELFF

j_call: TRBJ2-7
clone_size: few
d_call: -
v_call: TRBV6-1
cdr3_nt: TGTGCCAGCAGTGAAGCGCGGGACTACGAGCAGTACTTC
cdr3_aa: CASSEARDYEQYF

j_call: TRBJ1-3
clone_size: -
d_call: -
v_call: TRBV7-8
cdr3_nt: TGTGCCAGCAGCCCTCACGGACAGCCCTCTGGAAACACCATATATTTT
cdr3_aa: CASSPHGQPSGNTIYF

j_call: TRBJ2-7
clone_size: -
d_call: TRBD2
v_call: TRBV10-2
cdr3_nt: TGCGCCAGCACCCGGACTAGCGGGACCTACGAGCAGTACTTC
cdr3_aa: CASTRTSGTYEQYF

j_call: TRBJ2-1
clone_size: -
d_call: -
v_call: TRBV7-3
cdr3_nt: TGTGCCAGCAGCTTAACCCGGTACGAACGGGCCCGACTAAATGAGCAGTTCTTC
cdr3_aa: CASSLTRYERARLNEQFF

j_call: TRBJ1-2
clone_size: -
d_call: -
v_call: TRBV5-6
cdr3_nt: TGTGCCAGCAGCTTGGGGCTGCCAGCGAACTATGGCTACACCTTC
cdr3_aa: CASSLGLPANYGYTF

j_call: TRBJ2-2
clone_size: -
d_call: TRBD2
v_call: TRBV29-1
cdr3_nt: TGCAGCGTGCGGGGGTCTACTGGTCGGGCCGGGGGGCTGTTTTTT
cdr3_aa: CSVRGSTGRAGGLFF

j_call: TRBJ2-5
clone_size: -
d_call: -
v_call: TRBV9
cdr3_nt: TGTGCCAGCAGTGGACTTACTACGGGGGAGACCCAGTACTTC
cdr3_aa: CASSGLTTGETQYF

j_call: TRBJ2-1
clone_size: -
d_call: -
v_call: TRBV19
cdr3_nt: TGTGCCAGTAGTACCGACAGTCCACAAAAGAGCGATGAGCAGTTCTTC
cdr3_aa: CASSTDSPQKSDEQFF

j_call: TRBJ1-2
clone_size: -
d_call: -
v_call: TRBV28
cdr3_nt: TGTGCCAGCAGTCCGCGGGGTAGGACCCTCGGCTATGGCTACACCTTC
cdr3_aa: CASSPRGRTLGYGYTF

j_call: TRBJ1-2
clone_size: -
d_call: -
v_call: TRBV4-1
cdr3_nt: TGCGCCAGCAGCCAAGTTAGGAAGGGGAATGCAGATGGCTACACCTTC
cdr3_aa: CASSQVRKGNADGYTF

j_call: TRBJ2-4
clone_size: -
d_call: -
v_call: TRBV5-6
cdr3_nt: TGTGCCAGCACTAACAGGGATCTCGCCAAAAACATTCAGTACTTC
cdr3_aa: CASTNRDLAKNIQYF

j_call: TRBJ1-2
clone_size: -
d_call: -
v_call: TRBV5-1
cdr3_nt: TGCGCCAGCAGCTTGGGGTCCCGGGACGGACTAGTCTATGGCTACACCTTC
cdr3_aa: CASSLGSRDGLVYGYTF

j_call: TRBJ2-1
clone_size: few
d_call: TRBD2
v_call: TRBV30
cdr3_nt: TGTGCCGGTATACTAGCGGGAGTAAATGAGCAGTTCTTC
cdr3_aa: CAGILAGVNEQFF

j_call: TRBJ2-3
clone_size: -
d_call: -
v_call: TRBV7-9
cdr3_nt: TGTGCCAGCAGCTTTGGTGCCGCACGGGGGACAGATACGCAGTATTTT
cdr3_aa: CASSFGAARGTDTQYF

j_call: TRBJ2-2
clone_size: -
d_call: -
v_call: TRBV7-6
cdr3_nt: TGTGCCAGCAGCTGGAGCGGGACACAGAACACCGGGGAGCTGTTTTTT
cdr3_aa: CASSWSGTQNTGELFF

j_call: TRBJ2-7
clone_size: few
d_call: TRBD2
v_call: TRBV6-1
cdr3_nt: TGTGCCAGCAGTGAATGGGCGGGGGGCTCCTACGAGCAGTACTTC
cdr3_aa: CASSEWAGGSYEQYF

j_call: TRBJ2-7
clone_size: -
d_call: TRBD1
v_call: TRBV5-1
cdr3_nt: TGCGCCAGCAGCTCCGGGACAGGGTCCTACGAGCAGTACTTC
cdr3_aa: CASSSGTGSYEQYF

j_call: TRBJ1-4
clone_size: -
d_call: -
v_call: TRBV25-1
cdr3_nt: TGTGCCAGCAGCCAGGGGCTGGGGGAAAAACTGTTTTTT
cdr3_aa: CASSQGLGEKLFF

j_call: TRBJ2-1
clone_size: -
d_call: TRBD2
v_call: TRBV7-9
cdr3_nt: TGTGCCAGCAGCTTTGATAGCGGGAGCTATGGTGAGCAGTTCTTC
cdr3_aa: CASSFDSGSYGEQFF

j_call: TRBJ2-1
clone_size: -
d_call: TRBD2
v_call: TRBV9
cdr3_nt: TGTGCCAGCAGCGCCGGGGCGGGGGGCTTTAACAATGAGCAGTTCTTC
cdr3_aa: CASSAGAGGFNNEQFF

j_call: TRBJ2-5
clone_size: once
d_call: -
v_call: TRBV7-9
cdr3_nt: TGTGCCAGCAGCTTTTCAGGGGCGGAGGAGACCCAGTACTTC
cdr3_aa: CASSFSGAEETQYF

j_call: TRBJ2-1
clone_size: -
d_call: TRBD2
v_call: TRBV11-2
cdr3_nt: TGTGCCAGCAGCTTAGTTGGGGTAGCGGGGGGAGCAAATGAGCAGTTCTTC
cdr3_aa: CASSLVGVAGGANEQFF

j_call: TRBJ1-5
clone_size: few
d_call: -
v_call: TRBV2
cdr3_nt: TGTGCCAGCAGTGGAGTACAGGAGTATCAGCCCCAGCATTTT
cdr3_aa: CASSGVQEYQPQHF

j_call: TRBJ1-4
clone_size: few
d_call: -
v_call: TRBV30
cdr3_nt: TGTGCCTGGAGCCTCAATGAAAAACTGTTTTTT
cdr3_aa: CAWSLNEKLFF

j_call: TRBJ2-1
clone_size: -
d_call: TRBD2
v_call: TRBV9
cdr3_nt: TGTGCCAGCAGCGTAGAGGCAGAAACTAGCGGCTACAATGAGCAGTTCTTC
cdr3_aa: CASSVEAETSGYNEQFF

j_call: TRBJ2-7
clone_size: -
d_call: TRBD2
v_call: TRBV6-1
cdr3_nt: TGTGCCAGCGGACTAGCGGGAGTAAACGAGCAGTACTTC
cdr3_aa: CASGLAGVNEQYF

j_call: TRBJ1-2
clone_size: few
d_call: TRBD1
v_call: TRBV28
cdr3_nt: TGTGCCAGCAGTTCATCTCACAGGGGGATCTATGGCTACACCTTC
cdr3_aa: CASSSSHRGIYGYTF

j_call: TRBJ1-5
clone_size: few
d_call: -
v_call: TRBV6-5
cdr3_nt: TGTGCCAGCAGGACCGCCGGGGTGGGGCAGCCCCAGCATTTT
cdr3_aa: CASRTAGVGQPQHF

j_call: TRBJ2-5
clone_size: -
d_call: TRBD1
v_call: TRBV5-1
cdr3_nt: TGCGCCAGCAGCTTCGGGGACAGGGGTTTAGAGACCCAGTACTTC
cdr3_aa: CASSFGDRGLETQYF

j_call: TRBJ2-7
clone_size: -
d_call: TRBD2
v_call: TRBV18
cdr3_nt: TGTGCCAGCTCACCAAGTCCTAGCGGCCACGAGCAGTACTTC
cdr3_aa: CASSPSPSGHEQYF